This passage covers 7 T cell receptor beta chains from one sample sequenced in a study of metastatic and nonmetastatic thyroid tumors. TCRdb re-clonotyped the PCR reads via MiXCR. The data hold about 16,000 clones, with around 25% observed a single time. Thyroid surgery had not been preceded by any treatment in any patient. Material: adjacent normal tissue. These TCRs come from a female donor with papillary thyroid cancer or a benign thyroid nodule (not recorded which). Some clones in this sample may be carry-over from other donors' samples.

Many counts were recorded for this clone. This chain uses TRBV18 with TRBJ1-4, with 9 bases matching TRBD1. CDR1 KGHSH and CDR2 LQKENI come from the germline V gene. This CDR3 region has 14 residues. V gave up 2 bases and J gave up 8 bases; unmatched junction bases: 3. CDR3 in amino acids: CASSPGTGPEKLFF. The CDR3 region has the DNA TGTGCCAGCTCACCAGGGACAGGGCCCGAAAAACTGTTTTTT.

Worth noting for this clone: An end of the junction does not agree with germline; a read error may underlie this. V is TRBV11-1 and J is TRBJ1-6; unclear D gene. Germline values: CDR1 SGHAT, CDR2 FQDESV (reference sequence). The CDR3 length is 16 residues. In DNA, the CDR3 is TGTGCCAGCAGCTTAGGACATATTGCTGATAATTCGCCCCTCCACTTT. It encodes CASSLGHIADNSPLHF.

There are a few counts of this clone. The chain carries TRBV2 and TRBJ1-5; TRBD1 might be the D (6 bases). Per the germline V gene, CDR1 is SNHLY and CDR2 is FYNNEI. The CDR3 sequence is 14 residues long. V dropped 8 bases and J dropped 4 bases, with 15 bases sitting between them. The CDR3 reads CASGSGTRNQPQHF. CDR3 coding DNA: TGTGCCAGCGGTTCAGGGACAAGAAATCAGCCCCAGCATTTT.

At least ten counts were recorded for this clone. The chain has TRBV7-9 and TRBJ2-5; 8 nucleotides line up with TRBD1. The CDR3 spans 16 residues. CDR1 is SEHNR, CDR2 FQNEAQ, per germline (reference sequence). Unmatched junction bases numbered 7, after V lost 2 bases and J lost 2 bases. The CDR3 protein is CASSLLVRTGQETQYF. CDR3 coding DNA: TGTGCCAGCAGCTTACTCGTTCGGACAGGGCAAGAGACCCAGTACTTC.

The chain employs TRBV5-1 and TRBJ1-2, with 10 bases that match TRBD1. J lost 4 bases, V lost 1 base, and 1 base had no gene match. The germline V gene encodes CDR1 SGHRS and CDR2 YFSETQ. The CDR3 runs 14 residues. CDR3 DNA sequence: TGCGCCAGCAGCTTGCGGACAGGGGGCTATGGCTACACCTTC. Its translation is CASSLRTGGYGYTF. The whole variable domain, remainder taken from reference TRBV5-1 and TRBJ1-2, is KAGVTQTPRYLIKTRGQQVTLSCSPISGHRSVSWYQQTPGQGLQFLFEYFSETQRNKGNFPGRFSGRQFSNSRSEMNVSTLELGDSALYLCASSLRTGGYGYTFGSGTRLTVV.

This clone was picked up many times. The chain is built from TRBV3-1 and TRBJ1-6; unclear D gene. CDR3 size: 11 residues. Looked up from germline, CDR1 is LGHDT and CDR2 is YNNKEL (reference sequence). V dropped 2 bases and J dropped 7 bases, with 0 bases sitting between them. CDR3: CASSQNSPLHF. The CDR3 region has the DNA TGTGCCAGCAGCCAAAATTCACCCCTCCACTTT.

This clone has a count of ten or more. The chain recombines TRBV5-4 with TRBJ1-1; maybe TRBD1 (6 bases). Germline V gene data show CDR1 as SGHNT and CDR2 as YYREEE (reference sequence). The CDR3 is 16 residues long. V dropped 0 bases and J dropped 2 bases, with 14 bases sitting between them. The CDR3 DNA sequence: TGTGCCAGCAGCTTGGAAGGTCAGGGGCTAAACACTGAAGCTTTCTTT. Translated: CASSLEGQGLNTEAFF. The full variable domain, its missing parts supplied by reference TRBV5-4 and TRBJ1-1, is ETGVTQSPTHLIKTRGQQVTLRCSSQSGHNTVSWYQQALGQGPQFIFQYYREEENGRGNFPPRFSGLQFPNYSSELNVNALELDDSALYLCASSLEGQGLNTEAFFGQGTRLTVV.